Reported below is one T cell receptor beta chain. The antigen remains undetermined. This PCR relied on a set of 60 Vbeta primers and 13 Jbeta primers. The repertoire was sequenced with immunoSEQ multiplex PCR; TCRdb's copy has only in-frame clones and lacks some. Here the sample spans around 200,000 clones, roughly 81% being singletons. This specimen comes from a study of cytomegalovirus exposure and HLA in healthy donors. J gave up 4 bases and V 0 bases, and 16 bases lay outside the gene matches. CDR1 and CDR2 from the germline V gene are MGHRA and YSYEKL. The CDR3 has 19 amino acids. Overall study findings and caveats: The authors later linked a missense DCLRE1C variant to TCR beta V- and J-gene trimming. In the analysis, some V segments, TRBV6-2 and TRBV6-3 included, were excluded as indistinguishable. In an earlier analysis, most TCR beta V segments were productive about 90% or about 30% of the time. Later work associated 16,951 TCR beta sequences with HLA alleles at 0.05 false discovery rate.

The receptor's source is a woman between 25 and 40 years old in good health and CMV-seropositive. Sequenced sample: PBMCs. The chain has TRBV4-1 and TRBJ1-2; 8 nucleotides line up with TRBD1. The CDR3 region has the DNA TGCGCCAGCAGCCAAGATGAGTTTGTTTGGACAGGGCCCACCTATGGCTACACCTTC. Translation gives CASSQDEFVWTGPTYGYTF.